These 25 T cell receptor beta chains were sequenced from one sample in a study of kidney transplant recipient with SARS-CoV-2 infection (dated by TCRdb to about 2021). The time point label, as the study defines it: pre-pandemic baseline sample and day 111 after first positive SARS-CoV-2 test. The sample was run on an Illumina MiSeq. TCRdb reprocessing: public reads trimmed at Q25 with fastp, clones called with MiXCR, in-frame beta chains kept. One record per CDR3 amino acid sequence lists the most common genes and DNA. Across this sample there are 200,000 to 250,000 distinct CDR3 sequences, with around 28% seen only once. Around 6.8% of the sample is taken by the ten largest. Sequenced material: a blood sample, taken at baseline and on day 111 from a kidney transplant recipient. These receptor sequences come from a male patient in his thirties who had COVID-19 and was a kidney transplant recipient. Once a transplant has taken place, some T cells may be donor derived.

This clonotype was recorded a few times. The V call is TRBV7-2, the J call TRBJ1-2; weak D call: TRBD1 (6 bases). Germline lookup yields CDR1 SGHTA and CDR2 FQGNSA. The V and J ends lost 3 bases and 8 bases respectively, with 16 bases between them. The CDR3 totals 14 residues. CDR3 nucleotides: TGTGCCAGCAGCTTCCGGGGGGGACAAGGGGGCTACACCTTC. It encodes CASSFRGGQGGYTF.

A note on this clonotype: This may stem from a read error, because a much larger clone lies one nucleotide away. This sequence joins TRBV7-9 and TRBJ2-4, with 14 bases aligning to TRBD2. The DNA matches TRBJ2-7 better at its end, which makes the J call doubtful. Per germline, CDR1 SEHNR and CDR2 FQNEAQ (reference sequence). The CDR3 loop spans 16 amino acids. The CDR3 DNA reads as TGTACCAGCAGACCGGGACTAGCGGGAGAAGGTTACGAGCAGTACTTC. Translating it yields CTSRPGLAGEGYEQYF.

This clonotype has a count of ten or more. The genes are TRBV16 and TRBJ1-2; D is undetermined. Trimming left V 5 bases short and J 4 bases short, with 23 bases between. The germline V gene encodes CDR1 KGHSY and CDR2 FQNENV. CDR3 length: 17 residues. The CDR3 DNA sequence: TGTGCCAGCAGCTCCTTTATGGTCGTTAGAAAGACCTATGGCTACACCTTC. It encodes CASSSFMVVRKTYGYTF.

This clonotype was counted at least ten times. The rearrangement joins TRBV7-9 to TRBJ1-6; D not resolved. Germline CDR1 SEHNR, CDR2 FQNEAQ (reference sequence). This CDR3 region has 16 residues. Trimming took off 3 bases at V and 9 bases at J, with 18 bases between the two ends. CDR3 DNA: TGTGCCAGCAGCTTCCTAATACTAGTTGGGAGTTCACCCCTCCACTTT. This encodes CASSFLILVGSSPLHF.

Remarks on this clonotype: With a much larger clone just one base away, this may be a read error. This sequence joins TRBV30 and TRBJ2-5, with 8 bases matching TRBD1. CDR1 is GTSNPN and CDR2 is SVGIG in the germline V gene (reference sequence). The CDR3 covers 18 residues. Trimming took 2 bases from V and 6 from J; bases not matched to a gene: 20. The CDR3 DNA follows: TGTGCCTGGAGTTCGGTGCGGCTTCGGGTCACAGGGGGGCAGACCCAGTACTTC. Protein: CAWSSVRLRVTGGQTQYF.

This clonotype was observed many times. The rearrangement links TRBV24-1 to TRBJ2-6; D is unresolved. Trimming shortened V by 6 bases and J by 0 bases, and 11 bases separated the two germline ends. There are 16 residues in the CDR3. Germline CDR1 reads KGHDR; CDR2 reads SFDVKD. In nucleotides, the CDR3 is TGTGCCACCAGTTCAGGACCAGACTCTGGGGCCAACGTCCTGACTTTC. Residues: CATSSGPDSGANVLTF.

Turning to this clonotype: A much bigger clone sits one base away, suggesting this may be a read error. The V gene is TRBV6-5, the J gene TRBJ1-6; no firm D call. Looked up from germline, CDR1 is MNHEY and CDR2 is SVGAGI. The CDR3 loop spans 15 amino acids. The CDR3 sequence is CASAEQSSYNSPLRF. CDR3 DNA: TGTGCCAGCGCGGAACAGAGCTCCTATAATTCACCCCTCCGCTTT.

This clonotype was observed many times. V usage is TRBV20-1 and J usage is TRBJ1-5, with a tentative D call TRBD1 (6 bases). The CDR3 has 13 amino acids. Germline CDR1 DFQATT, CDR2 SNEGSKA (reference sequence). Trimming removed 6 bases at V and 3 bases at J, with 12 bases between. In nucleotides, the CDR3 is TGCAGTGCCGAGGGGGGGCTCAATCAGCCCCAGCATTTT. Its protein is CSAEGGLNQPQHF.

The V call is TRBV4-1, the J call TRBJ2-3, with TRBD2 as a possible D gene (5 bases). Germline CDR1 MGHRA, CDR2 YSYEKL. V lost 4 bases and J lost 2, with 16 bases in between. CDR3 size: 16 residues. The CDR3: CASSLRLTRSTDTQYF. Written as DNA, the CDR3 is TGCGCCAGCAGCCTCCGACTAACCCGTTCCACAGATACGCAGTATTTT.

The V call is TRBV9, the J call TRBJ1-2; D remains ambiguous. In germline, CDR1 is SGDLS, CDR2 YYNGEE. CDR3 length: 16 residues. Trimming took 7 bases from V and 4 from J, leaving 23 bases between them. CDR3 region: CASDCPYSRKTYGYTF. CDR3 bases: TGTGCCAGCGATTGCCCGTACTCAAGAAAGACCTATGGCTACACCTTC.

The chain recombines TRBV3-1 with TRBJ1-2; unclear D gene. The CDR3 runs 17 residues. Between the trimmed V and J ends, which lost 8 bases and 4 bases, there was a span of 26 bases. Germline-derived CDR1 and CDR2 are LGHDT and YNNKEL (reference sequence). Here the CDR3 DNA reads TGTGCCAGCTGCACCACTCTCACCCTTCGAAAGACCTATGGCTACACCTTC. This encodes CASCTTLTLRKTYGYTF.

Turning to this clonotype: A much more abundant neighbour one base away suggests this may be a read error. J is TRBJ1-4 and V is TRBV7-2; D gene uncertain. This CDR3 is 15 amino acids long. Per germline, CDR1 SGHTA and CDR2 FQGNSA. The CDR3 region has the DNA TGTGCCAGCGGCTTAGGGCGATCAACTAATGAAAAACTGTTTTTT. Protein product: CASGLGRSTNEKLFF.

This clonotype was counted many times. The chain employs TRBV18 and TRBJ1-2; 8 bases agree with TRBD1. The V segment lost 5 bases and the J segment 8 bases; nucleotides outside the gene matches: 22. The CDR3 totals 18 residues. Germline values: CDR1 KGHSH, CDR2 LQKENI. CDR3 nucleotide sequence: TGTGCCAGCTCATCCTCAACCGGGACAGGAGATAGGATGAGGGGCTACACCTTC. Residues: CASSSSTGTGDRMRGYTF. The complete variable domain, with remaining parts taken from reference TRBV18 and TRBJ1-2, reads NAGVMQNPRHLVRRRGQEARLRCSPMKGHSHVYWYRQLPEEGLKFMVYLQKENIIDESGMPKERFSAEFPKEGPSILRIQQVVRGDSAAYFCASSSSTGTGDRMRGYTFGSGTRLTVV.

This clonotype was counted at least ten times. The J gene is TRBJ2-5, the V gene TRBV6-5; the D is unclear. V was pared by 6 bases and J by 4 bases, with 12 bases between. Germline assignment: CDR1 MNHEY and CDR2 SVGAGI. This CDR3 is built from 13 residues. The CDR3 DNA reads as TGTGCCAGCAGCCGCTGGTTGGGAGAGACCCAGTACTTC. Its translation is CASSRWLGETQYF.

This clonotype has at least ten counts. The chain has TRBV7-3 and TRBJ2-2; 14 positions match TRBD2. The germline gives CDR1 SGHTA, CDR2 FQGTGA. V dropped 5 bases and J dropped 3; count of bases not matched to a gene: 8. The CDR3 is 18 residues long. The CDR3 loop is CASSPKGLAGAYTGELFF. The DNA for the CDR3 is TGTGCCAGCAGCCCGAAGGGACTAGCGGGGGCCTACACCGGGGAGCTGTTTTTT.

Concerning this clonotype itself: Since a much larger clone is just one base distant, this may be a read error. CDR3 loop: CASSSLTDYGHTF. The CDR3, as DNA: TGTGCCAGCAGTTCGTTAACAGATTATGGCCACACCTTC. This sequence joins TRBV12-3 or TRBV12-4 and TRBJ1-2; D is undetermined. The CDR3 consists of 13 residues.

This clonotype occurred many times. V is TRBV11-3 and J is TRBJ1-2; D unclear. CDR1 is SGHNT and CDR2 is YENEEA in the germline V gene. V was pared by 5 bases and J by 4 bases, with 23 bases between. There are 17 residues in the CDR3. CDR3 bases: TGTGCCAGCAGCCGCAATGTCGATCTCGGAAAGACCTATGGCTACACCTTC. It encodes CASSRNVDLGKTYGYTF.

Concerning this clonotype itself: With a much larger clone just one base away, this may be a read error. This chain links TRBV5-1 with TRBJ2-7; D is undetermined. TRBJ1-2 explains the end of the DNA better; the J call may be wrong. CDR3 length: 16 residues. Germline CDR1 and CDR2: SGHRS and YFSETQ. The CDR3 region has the DNA TGCGCCAGCAAACCCGCATCGGCTCGAAAGACCTATGGCTACACCTTC. Translating gives CASKPASARKTYGYTF.

With regard to this clonotype: A much larger clone is a single base away; this may be a read error. The chain links TRBV7-3 to TRBJ2-2, with D possibly being TRBD1 (5 bases). The CDR3 has 14 amino acids. Germline CDR1 is SGHTA and CDR2 is FQGTGA. Here the CDR3 DNA reads TGTGTCAGCAGCTTCGACAGGAACACCGGGGAGCTGTTTTTT. It encodes CVSSFDRNTGELFF.

This clonotype was counted ten times or more. The gene calls are TRBV6-1 and TRBJ2-5; a possible D gene is TRBD1 (6 bases). Trimming cost V 4 bases and J 3 bases, with 9 bases left between them. This CDR3 has 13 amino acids. Germline loops: CDR1 MNHNS, CDR2 SASEGT. The CDR3 loop reads CASSVGQKETQYF. The CDR3 nucleotides are TGTGCCAGCAGTGTAGGACAGAAAGAGACCCAGTACTTC.

In regard to this clonotype: A junction end diverges from the germline sequence, so it may reflect a read error. The chain recombines TRBV4-2 with TRBJ2-5; D gene ambiguous. The CDR3 sequence is 11 residues long. Germline values: CDR1 LGHNA, CDR2 YNFKEQ. The CDR3 coding sequence is TGTGCCAGCAGCCAGGGTGACGAGCAGTGCTTC. This encodes CASSQGDEQCF.

This clonotype occurred many times. The chain carries TRBV7-2 and TRBJ2-2, with D maybe TRBD2 (6 bases). The CDR3 totals 16 residues. The germline V gene has CDR1 SGHTA and CDR2 FQGNSA. The V end was cut by 4 bases, the J end by 0 bases, with 12 bases between. CDR3 DNA: TGTGCCAGCAGCTACGGGAGAGGTCCGAACACCGGGGAGCTGTTTTTT. Translated, it gives CASSYGRGPNTGELFF.

This clonotype has at least ten counts. The chain combines TRBV3-1 with TRBJ1-2, with D uncertain. The CDR3 spans 17 residues. V lost 5 bases, J lost 4 bases, and 23 bases lay in between. Germline V gene data show CDR1 as LGHDT and CDR2 as YNNKEL (reference sequence). The CDR3 nucleotides read TGTGCCAGCAGCGCGCTGTTCACCCTTCGAAAGACCTATGGCTACACCTTC. The encoded protein is CASSALFTLRKTYGYTF.

With regard to this clonotype: With a far larger clone one base away, a read error is the likely cause. The CDR3 coding sequence is TGTGCCGGCAAGGGCAGGGCAAGCTATGGCTACACCTTC. As protein: CAGKGRASYGYTF. The genes are TRBV6-8 and TRBJ1-2, with D maybe TRBD1 (5 bases). Trimming took 11 bases from V and 4 from J, leaving 17 bases between them. The CDR3 runs to 13 residues. Looked up from germline, CDR1 is MNHGY and CDR2 is SAAAGT.

This clonotype was counted at least ten times. The chain employs TRBV6-5 and TRBJ2-7, with D tentatively TRBD1 or TRBD2 (6 bases each). The length of the CDR3 is 14 residues. Per germline, CDR1 MNHEY and CDR2 SVGAGI. V lost 2 bases and J 3 bases, leaving 11 bases between the germline ends. CDR3 DNA sequence: TGTGCCAGCAGTTACGGCGGGACAATCTACGAGCAGTACTTC. The encoded protein is CASSYGGTIYEQYF.